This entry concerns a single TCR beta chain. As yet, its antigen is unknown. CDR1 and CDR2 from the germline V gene are MDHEN and SYDVKM. The V end was cut by 7 bases, the J end by 9 bases, with 19 bases between. The CDR3 runs to 14 residues. The data belong to a study of cytomegalovirus exposure and HLA in healthy donors. Regarding the study as a whole: TCR beta chain V- and J-gene trimming was linked, in a later analysis, to a missense variant in DCLRE1C. The HLA-A and HLA-B alleles of most subjects were reportedly predicted accurately from TCR beta sequences. Most TCR sequences were uncommon, yet certain public TCRs appeared in many donors. Confirmation was obtained in vitro that three CMV-associated chains are specific for CMV antigens.

The primer mix had 60 Vbeta and 13 Jbeta primers. The protocol was immunoSEQ multiplex PCR, while the TCRdb copy is restricted to in-frame clones and leaves out a portion. The sample has 50,000 to 70,000 clones, around 73% seen once. The sequence was collected from a girl aged 10 to 17 in good health and CMV-seropositive. The chain combines TRBV28 with TRBJ1-5, with D hard to call. Sample: PBMCs. The CDR3 sequence: CASKVFEALRPQHF. For the CDR3, the DNA is TGTGCCAGCAAAGTATTCGAGGCCTTGAGGCCCCAGCATTTT.